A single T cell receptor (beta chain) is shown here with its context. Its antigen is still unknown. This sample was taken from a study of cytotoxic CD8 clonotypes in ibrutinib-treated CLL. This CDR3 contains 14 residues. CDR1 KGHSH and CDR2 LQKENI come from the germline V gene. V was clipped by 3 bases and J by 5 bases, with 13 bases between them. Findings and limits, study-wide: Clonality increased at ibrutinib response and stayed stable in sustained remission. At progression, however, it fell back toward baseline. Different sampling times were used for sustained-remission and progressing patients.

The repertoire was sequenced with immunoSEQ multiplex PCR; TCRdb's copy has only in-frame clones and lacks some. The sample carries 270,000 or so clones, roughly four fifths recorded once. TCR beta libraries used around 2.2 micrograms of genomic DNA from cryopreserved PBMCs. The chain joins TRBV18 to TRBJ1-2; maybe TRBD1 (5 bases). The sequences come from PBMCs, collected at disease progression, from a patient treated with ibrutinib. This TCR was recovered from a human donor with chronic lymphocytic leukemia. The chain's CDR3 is CASSPPGKGYGYTF. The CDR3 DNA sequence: TGTGCCAGCTCACCGCCAGGGAAAGGATATGGCTACACCTTC.